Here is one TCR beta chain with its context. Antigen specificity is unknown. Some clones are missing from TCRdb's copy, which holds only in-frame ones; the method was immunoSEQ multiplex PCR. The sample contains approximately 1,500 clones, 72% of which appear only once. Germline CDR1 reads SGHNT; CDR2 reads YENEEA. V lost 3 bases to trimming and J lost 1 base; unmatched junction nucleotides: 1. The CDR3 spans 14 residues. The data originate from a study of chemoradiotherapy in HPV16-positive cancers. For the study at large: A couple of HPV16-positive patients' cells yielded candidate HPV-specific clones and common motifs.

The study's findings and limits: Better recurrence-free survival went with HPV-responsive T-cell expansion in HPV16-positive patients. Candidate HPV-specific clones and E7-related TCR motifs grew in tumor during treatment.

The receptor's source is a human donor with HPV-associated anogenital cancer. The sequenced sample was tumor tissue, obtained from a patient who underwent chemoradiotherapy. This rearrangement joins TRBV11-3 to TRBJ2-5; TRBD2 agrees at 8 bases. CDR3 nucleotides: TGTGCCAGCAGCTTCGGGGGGGGCCAAGAGACCCAGTACTTC. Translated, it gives CASSFGGGQETQYF.